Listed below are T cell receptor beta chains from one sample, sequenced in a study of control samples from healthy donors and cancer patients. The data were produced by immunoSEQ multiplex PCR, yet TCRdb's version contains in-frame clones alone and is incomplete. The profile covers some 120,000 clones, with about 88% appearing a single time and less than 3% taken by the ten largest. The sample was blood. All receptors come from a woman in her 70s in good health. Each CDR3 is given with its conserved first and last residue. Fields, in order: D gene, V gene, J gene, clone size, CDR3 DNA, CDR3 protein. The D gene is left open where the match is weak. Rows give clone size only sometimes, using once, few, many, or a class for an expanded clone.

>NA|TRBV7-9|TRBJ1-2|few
TGTGCCAGCAGCCCCAGCCTAAGGCGGTCAACTAACTATGGCTACACCTTC
CASSPSLRRSTNYGYTF
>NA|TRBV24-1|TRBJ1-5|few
TGTGCCACCAGTGATTCTCGCAGTCCCGGGCCCCAGCATTTT
CATSDSRSPGPQHF
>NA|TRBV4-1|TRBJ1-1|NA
TGCGCCAGCAGCCAGGGGGGTGGGGACACTGAAGCTTTCTTT
CASSQGGGDTEAFF
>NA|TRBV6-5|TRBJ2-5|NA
TGTGCCAGCAAGGGGGCGGGGAGGGCCCAAGAGACCCAGTACTTC
CASKGAGRAQETQYF
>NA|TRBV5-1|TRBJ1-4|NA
TGCGCCAGCAGCTTGGGCCGGGACGGAGATGAAAAACTGTTTTTT
CASSLGRDGDEKLFF
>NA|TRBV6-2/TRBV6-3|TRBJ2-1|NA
TGTGCCAGCAGTTACGATTTGGCTAGAAGCTACAATGAGCAGTTCTTC
CASSYDLARSYNEQFF
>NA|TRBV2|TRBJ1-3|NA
TGTGCCAGCAGAGCCGGGACGGCTGGAAACACCATATATTTT
CASRAGTAGNTIYF
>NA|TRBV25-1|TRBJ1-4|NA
TGTGCCAGCAGTGAAGGGCAGGGATACGAAAAACTGTTTTTT
CASSEGQGYEKLFF
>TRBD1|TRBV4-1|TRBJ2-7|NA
TGCGCCAGCAGCCAAGAATCGGGGACAGGGACCTACGAGCAGTACTTC
CASSQESGTGTYEQYF
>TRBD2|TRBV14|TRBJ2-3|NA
TGTGCCAGCAGCCTTAGCGGGGCAGATACGCAGTATTTT
CASSLSGADTQYF
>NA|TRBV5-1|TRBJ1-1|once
TGCGCCAGCAGCTTGGCCGGGGGGCCTGAAGCTTTCTTT
CASSLAGGPEAFF
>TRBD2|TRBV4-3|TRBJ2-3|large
TGCGCCAGCAGCGTCAACCCGACTAGCGGGTCAGATACGCAGTATTTT
CASSVNPTSGSDTQYF
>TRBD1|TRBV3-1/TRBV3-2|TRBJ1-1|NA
TGTGCCAGCAGCCAACTGACAGGGGCTGCCATGAACACTGAAGCTTTCTTT
CASSQLTGAAMNTEAFF
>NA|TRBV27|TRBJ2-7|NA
TGTGCCAGCAGTTTAGGTGCAGGGTCCTACGAGCAGTACTTC
CASSLGAGSYEQYF
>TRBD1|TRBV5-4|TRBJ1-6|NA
TGTGCCAGCAGCTTTAACAGGGGTTATTCACCCCTCCACTTT
CASSFNRGYSPLHF
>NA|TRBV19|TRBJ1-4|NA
TGTGCCAGTAGTTCCGGGACTCTCCCGTGGGGTGAAAAACTGTTTTTT
CASSSGTLPWGEKLFF
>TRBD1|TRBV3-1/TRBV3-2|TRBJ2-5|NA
TGTGCCAGCAGCCCCGGACAGGGGGCTTGGGAGACCCAGTACTTC
CASSPGQGAWETQYF